These T cell receptor beta chains were read from a single sample in a study of CD8 T cells in Susac syndrome. TCRdb processed the immunoSEQ multiplex PCR reads anew with MiXCR; each CDR3 protein has one entry. The sample includes some 200,000 distinct CDR3 sequences, 95% of them seen just once. Input material: CD4+ T cells from PBMCs. The receptor source for this set is a human donor with multiple sclerosis. CDR3s include the opening cysteine and the closing phenylalanine or tryptophan. A D gene is named only where the DNA matches it firmly. Clone size appears in some rows only: once, few, many, or a class for an expanded clone.

-	TRBV4-2	TRBJ2-3	-	CASSQDHTNTQYF	TGTGCCAGCAGCCAAGATCACACTAATACGCAGTATTTT
-	TRBV5-1	TRBJ2-5	-	CASSTTTETQYF	TGCGCCAGCAGCACAACGACGGAGACCCAGTACTTC
-	TRBV7-6	TRBJ2-5	TRBD1	CASSTRQGSETQYF	TGTGCCAGCAGCACTCGACAGGGAAGTGAGACCCAGTACTTC
-	TRBV7-7	TRBJ1-5	-	CASNPDGSSNQPQHF	TGTGCCAGCAACCCCGATGGCTCTAGCAATCAGCCCCAGCATTTT
-	TRBV29-1	TRBJ2-3	-	CSAPGALLTDTQYF	TGCAGCGCCCCAGGGGCTCTACTCACAGATACGCAGTATTTT
-	TRBV4-1	TRBJ2-1	-	CASSRDTVQFF	TGCGCCAGCAGCCGCGACACGGTGCAGTTCTTC
-	TRBV30	TRBJ1-1	-	CAWSVQRGLAEAFF	TGTGCCTGGAGTGTACAAAGGGGATTGGCTGAAGCTTTCTTT
-	TRBV2	TRBJ1-1	-	CASSVEDTNTEAFF	TGTGCCAGCAGTGTAGAGGACACGAACACTGAAGCTTTCTTT
-	TRBV7-2	TRBJ2-7	TRBD2	CASSHRVLAGGYEQYF	TGTGCCAGCAGCCATAGGGTGTTAGCGGGGGGCTACGAGCAGTACTTC
-	TRBV9	TRBJ2-6	-	CASSVESHSPEANVLTF	TGTGCCAGCAGCGTAGAGTCCCACAGTCCTGAGGCCAACGTCCTGACTTTC
-	TRBV2	TRBJ2-1	-	CASKQGPLAANEQFF	TGTGCCAGCAAGCAGGGACCTTTAGCGGCTAATGAGCAGTTCTTC
-	TRBV5-6	TRBJ1-5	TRBD1	CASSRGQAGQPQHF	TGTGCCAGCAGCCGGGGACAGGCAGGTCAGCCCCAGCATTTT
-	TRBV20-1	TRBJ2-3	-	CSARQGPYTDTQYF	TGCAGTGCCCGCCAGGGGCCTTACACAGATACGCAGTATTTT
few	TRBV7-9	TRBJ1-1	-	CASSVGRTEAFF	TGTGCCAGCAGCGTTGGGAGGACTGAAGCTTTCTTT
-	TRBV28	TRBJ1-2	TRBD1	CASSLTGTSVGYGYTF	TGTGCCAGCAGTTTGACAGGGACATCGGTGGGCTATGGCTACACCTTC
-	TRBV19	TRBJ2-5	-	CASSWGETQYF	TGTGCCAGTAGTTGGGGGGAGACCCAGTACTTC
-	TRBV29-1	TRBJ2-6	-	CSVAGRVSGANVLTF	TGCAGCGTCGCCGGACGGGTCTCTGGGGCCAACGTCCTGACTTTC
-	TRBV2	TRBJ1-5	-	CASSEVPHQPQHF	TGTGCCAGCAGTGAAGTACCCCATCAGCCCCAGCATTTT
-	TRBV29-1	TRBJ2-5	TRBD2	CSVRGGYQETQYF	TGCAGCGTTCGGGGGGGATACCAAGAGACCCAGTACTTC
-	TRBV15	TRBJ2-3	-	CATNKAKRPTDTQYF	TGTGCCACAAACAAAGCAAAGAGACCCACAGATACGCAGTATTTT
-	TRBV7-2	TRBJ2-7	TRBD2	CASSSGLANYEQYF	TGTGCCAGCAGCTCTGGACTAGCGAACTACGAGCAGTACTTC
-	TRBV29-1	TRBJ1-2	TRBD1	CSSDRGNYGYTF	TGCAGCTCCGACAGGGGAAACTATGGCTACACCTTC
-	TRBV9	TRBJ2-1	-	CASSGTDHNEQFF	TGTGCCAGCAGCGGGACAGACCACAATGAGCAGTTCTTC
-	TRBV12-5	TRBJ2-5	TRBD2	CASALGASGRTGETQYF	TGTGCTAGTGCCCTGGGGGCTAGCGGGAGAACGGGAGAGACCCAGTACTTC
-	TRBV20-1	TRBJ2-7	-	CSALHSSYEQYF	TGCAGTGCCCTACACAGCTCCTACGAGCAGTACTTC
once	TRBV29-1	TRBJ2-1	-	CSEKPWGVNEQFF	TGCAGCGAAAAACCGTGGGGGGTGAATGAGCAGTTCTTC
-	TRBV3-1	TRBJ2-5	-	CASSQGHSGRETQYF	TGTGCCAGCAGCCAAGGCCATAGCGGTCGAGAGACCCAGTACTTC
-	TRBV5-1	TRBJ1-6	-	CASSPDSPLHF	TGCGCCAGCAGCCCCGATTCACCCCTCCACTTT
few	TRBV9	TRBJ2-5	TRBD2	CASSVRGSGVQETQYF	TGTGCCAGCAGCGTTCGGGGTAGCGGGGTCCAAGAGACCCAGTACTTC
-	TRBV5-1	TRBJ2-1	-	CASSLEWPHNEQFF	TGCGCCAGCAGCTTGGAATGGCCCCACAATGAGCAGTTCTTC
-	TRBV30	TRBJ1-4	-	CAWSGAARRGEKLFF	TGTGCCTGGAGTGGGGCAGCCCGCCGGGGTGAAAAACTGTTTTTT
-	TRBV7-9	TRBJ2-7	-	CASSLKYF	TGTGCCAGCAGCTTGAAGTACTTC
-	TRBV20-1	TRBJ2-1	-	CSASEQGGVAQFF	TGCAGTGCTAGTGAGCAGGGGGGTGTTGCGCAGTTCTTC
-	TRBV3-1	TRBJ2-1	-	CASSQHVGQDAFNEQFF	TGTGCCAGCAGCCAACATGTGGGACAAGACGCTTTCAATGAGCAGTTCTTC
-	TRBV27	TRBJ1-4	-	CASSLGTPREKLFF	TGTGCCAGCAGTTTAGGTACGCCGAGGGAAAAACTGTTTTTT
-	TRBV20-1	TRBJ2-3	-	CSASARGADTQYF	TGCAGTGCTAGTGCGAGGGGAGCAGATACGCAGTATTTT
-	TRBV2	TRBJ2-1	-	CASSDLSGDYNEQFF	TGTGCCAGCAGTGATCTGTCGGGAGACTACAATGAGCAGTTCTTC
-	TRBV18	TRBJ2-5	-	CASSQVTRGPKYQETQYF	TGTGCCAGCTCACAAGTCACAAGGGGCCCAAAGTACCAAGAGACCCAGTACTTC
-	TRBV6-5	TRBJ1-1	TRBD1	CASRLTGGNTEAFF	TGTGCCAGCAGACTGACAGGGGGGAACACTGAAGCTTTCTTT
-	TRBV2	TRBJ1-1	TRBD1	CASHRDRGTEAFF	TGTGCCAGCCACCGGGACAGGGGTACTGAAGCTTTCTTT
-	TRBV2	TRBJ2-2	TRBD2	CASSVSSGRAHGELFF	TGTGCCAGCAGTGTTAGTAGCGGGAGGGCCCACGGGGAGCTGTTTTTT
-	TRBV20-1	TRBJ1-1	-	CSVRPSYTEAFF	TGCAGTGTTAGACCCTCTTACACTGAAGCTTTCTTT
-	TRBV4-2	TRBJ1-1	TRBD1	CASSQAGGEAFF	TGTGCCAGCAGCCAAGCAGGGGGGGAAGCTTTCTTT
-	TRBV3-1	TRBJ2-7	-	CASSQDARVSYEQYF	TGTGCCAGCAGCCAAGACGCCAGGGTTTCCTACGAGCAGTACTTC
-	TRBV27	TRBJ2-7	TRBD1	CASSTRGQGAYEQYF	TGTGCCAGCAGTACCCGGGGACAGGGGGCTTACGAGCAGTACTTC
-	TRBV20-1	TRBJ2-1	TRBD2	CSAQNRGTSGPSSYNEQFF	TGCAGTGCTCAAAATAGGGGGACTAGCGGACCGAGCTCCTACAATGAGCAGTTCTTC
-	TRBV19	TRBJ1-1	TRBD1	CARQNRDSDNTEAFF	TGTGCCCGCCAAAACCGGGACAGTGATAACACTGAAGCTTTCTTT
-	TRBV5-1	TRBJ2-5	-	CASSFSGSMGETQYF	TGCGCCAGCAGCTTCTCCGGGAGTATGGGAGAGACCCAGTACTTC
-	TRBV3-1	TRBJ2-1	-	CASTPDLGDEQFF	TGTGCCAGCACCCCTGACTTGGGGGATGAGCAGTTCTTC
-	TRBV20-1	TRBJ2-7	TRBD2	CSAERSTSGSYEQYF	TGCAGTGCTGAGCGATCGACTAGCGGCTCCTACGAGCAGTACTTC
-	TRBV29-1	TRBJ1-1	-	CSVERLLRDTEAFF	TGCAGCGTTGAAAGGTTATTGCGGGACACTGAAGCTTTCTTT
-	TRBV7-2	TRBJ2-1	-	CASSSIGGSDNEQFF	TGTGCCAGCAGCTCCATCGGGGGTAGCGACAATGAGCAGTTCTTC
once	TRBV30	TRBJ1-1	-	CAWSLGATEAFF	TGTGCCTGGTCCCTCGGGGCCACTGAAGCTTTCTTT
-	TRBV3-1	TRBJ2-1	-	CASRGLGLHEQFF	TGTGCCAGCAGGGGGCTAGGGCTCCATGAGCAGTTCTTC
-	TRBV5-1	TRBJ1-5	TRBD1	CASSVGTDTQPQHF	TGCGCCAGCAGCGTCGGGACAGATACACAGCCCCAGCATTTT
once	TRBV3-1	TRBJ2-6	TRBD2	CASSQKPHRGGRSSGANVLTF	TGTGCCAGCAGCCAAAAGCCCCATCGGGGGGGCCGGAGCTCTGGGGCCAACGTCCTGACTTTC
-	TRBV15	TRBJ1-2	TRBD1	CATSRLQGVDGYTF	TGTGCCACCAGCAGATTACAGGGGGTTGATGGCTACACCTTC